This TCR beta chain was sequenced during a study of cytomegalovirus exposure and HLA in healthy donors. Study overall: Earlier, about 180 million T cells were analyzed, and fewer than 120 million unique TCR beta sequences were found among them.

Germline CDR1 reads KGHSH; CDR2 reads LQKENI. Germline trimming cut 0 bases from V and 6 bases from J; bases unmatched to any gene: 6. CDR3 length: 16 amino acids. Comments on this clone: Its antigen is unknown.

Broader study findings: Accurate predictions that matched the HLA-A and HLA-B alleles of most subjects were reportedly made from TCR beta sequences. In a later analysis, most CMV-associated TCR beta chains appeared HLA-restricted.

The PCR employed 60 Vbeta primers together with 13 Jbeta primers. In the authors' workflow: About 9.9 million of the 75 million to 95 million unique TCR beta chains counted in a later analysis were shared. Sequencing used immunoSEQ multiplex PCR; TCRdb keeps in-frame clones, though not all of them. That table furnishes V, J and clone size, whereas the DNA furnished D and trimming. The table includes about 180,000 clones, approximately 80% detected once. The sample taken for sequencing was PBMCs. This sequence joins TRBV18 and TRBJ2-1; 9 bases fit TRBD2. The TCR comes from a man aged 60-69 years in good health and CMV-seronegative. CDR3 in amino acids: CASSPPSGGPVNEQFF. For the CDR3, the DNA is TGTGCCAGCTCACCACCCAGCGGGGGGCCCGTCAATGAGCAGTTCTTC.